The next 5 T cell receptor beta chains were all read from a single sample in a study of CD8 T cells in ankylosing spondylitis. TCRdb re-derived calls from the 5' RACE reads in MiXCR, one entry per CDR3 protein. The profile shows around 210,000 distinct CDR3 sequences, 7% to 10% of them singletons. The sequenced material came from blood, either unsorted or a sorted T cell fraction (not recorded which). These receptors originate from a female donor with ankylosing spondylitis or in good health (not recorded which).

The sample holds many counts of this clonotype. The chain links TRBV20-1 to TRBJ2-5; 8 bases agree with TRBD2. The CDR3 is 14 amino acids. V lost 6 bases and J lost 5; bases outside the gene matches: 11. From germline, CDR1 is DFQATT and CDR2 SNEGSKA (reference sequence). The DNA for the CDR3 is TGCAGTGCCGTTAGGACTAGCTTGGGTGAGACCCAGTACTTC. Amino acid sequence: CSAVRTSLGETQYF.

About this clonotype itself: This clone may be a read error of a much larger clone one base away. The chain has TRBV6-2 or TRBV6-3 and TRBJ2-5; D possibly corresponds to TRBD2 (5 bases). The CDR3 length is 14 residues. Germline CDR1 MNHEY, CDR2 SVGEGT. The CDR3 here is CVSSQDWPGETQYF. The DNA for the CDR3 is TGTGTCAGCAGCCAGGACTGGCCCGGAGAGACCCAGTACTTC.

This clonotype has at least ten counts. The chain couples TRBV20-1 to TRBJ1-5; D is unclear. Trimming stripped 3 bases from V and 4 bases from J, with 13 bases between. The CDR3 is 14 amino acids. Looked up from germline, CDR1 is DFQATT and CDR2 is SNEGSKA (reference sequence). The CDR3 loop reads CSASRPLGNQPQHF. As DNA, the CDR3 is TGCAGTGCTAGTCGGCCCCTGGGGAATCAGCCCCAGCATTTT.

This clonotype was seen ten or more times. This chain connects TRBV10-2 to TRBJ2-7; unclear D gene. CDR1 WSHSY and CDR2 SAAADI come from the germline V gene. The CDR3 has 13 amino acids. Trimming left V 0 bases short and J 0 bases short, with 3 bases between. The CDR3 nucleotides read TGCGCCAGCAGTGAGTCCAGCTCCTACGAGCAGTACTTC. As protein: CASSESSSYEQYF.

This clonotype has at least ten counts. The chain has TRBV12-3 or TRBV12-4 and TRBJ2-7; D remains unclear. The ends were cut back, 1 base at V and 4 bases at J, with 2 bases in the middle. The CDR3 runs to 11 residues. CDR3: CASSLGYEQYF. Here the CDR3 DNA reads TGTGCCAGCAGTTTAGGGTACGAGCAGTACTTC.